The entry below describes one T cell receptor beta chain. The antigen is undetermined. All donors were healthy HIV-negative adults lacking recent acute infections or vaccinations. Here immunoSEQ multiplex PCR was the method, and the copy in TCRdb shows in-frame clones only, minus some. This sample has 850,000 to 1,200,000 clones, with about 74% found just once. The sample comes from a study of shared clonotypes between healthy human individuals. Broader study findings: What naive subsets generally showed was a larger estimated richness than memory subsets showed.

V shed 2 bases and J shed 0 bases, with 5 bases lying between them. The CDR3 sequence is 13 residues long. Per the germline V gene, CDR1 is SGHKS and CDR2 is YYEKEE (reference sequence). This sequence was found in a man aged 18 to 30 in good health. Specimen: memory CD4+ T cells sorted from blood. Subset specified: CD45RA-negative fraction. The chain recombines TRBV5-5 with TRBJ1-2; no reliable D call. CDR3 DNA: TGTGCCAGCAGCTTAGCAACTAACTATGGCTACACCTTC. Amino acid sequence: CASSLATNYGYTF.